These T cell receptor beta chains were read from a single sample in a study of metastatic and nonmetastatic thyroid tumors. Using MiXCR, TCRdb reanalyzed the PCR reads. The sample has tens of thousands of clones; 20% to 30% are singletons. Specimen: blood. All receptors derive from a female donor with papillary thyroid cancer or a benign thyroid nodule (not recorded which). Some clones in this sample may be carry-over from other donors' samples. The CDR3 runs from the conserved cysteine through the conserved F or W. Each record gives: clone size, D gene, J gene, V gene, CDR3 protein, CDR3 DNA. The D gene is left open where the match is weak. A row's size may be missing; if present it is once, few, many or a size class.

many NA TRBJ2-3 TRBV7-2 CASSQFADTQYF TGTGCCAGCAGCCAGTTCGCAGATACGCAGTATTTT
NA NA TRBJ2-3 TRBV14 CASSQEIRCFIDTQYF TGTGCCAGCAGCCAAGAGATCAGGTGTTTTATAGATACGCAGTATTTT
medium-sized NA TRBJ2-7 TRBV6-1 CATRSYYEQYF TGTGCCACCAGGTCCTATTACGAGCAGTACTTC
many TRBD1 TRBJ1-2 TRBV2 CASSDTTGTGMGYTF TGTGCCAGCAGCGACACTACGGGGACAGGGATGGGCTACACCTTC
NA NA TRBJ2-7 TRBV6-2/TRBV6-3 CASIQRHYEQYF TGTGCCAGCATTCAGCGTCACTACGAGCAGTACTTC
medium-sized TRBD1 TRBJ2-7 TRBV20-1 CSASGTGAAGEQYF TGCAGTGCTTCCGGGACAGGGGCTGCGGGGGAGCAGTACTTC
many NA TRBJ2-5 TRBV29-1 CSVAREETQYF TGCAGCGTTGCCAGAGAAGAGACCCAGTACTTC
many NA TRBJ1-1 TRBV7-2 CASSSTNYPGEAFF TGTGCCAGCAGCTCTACAAACTACCCAGGGGAAGCTTTCTTT
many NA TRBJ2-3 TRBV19 CATTNRDTRTDTQYF TGTGCCACAACCAACCGGGACACCCGCACAGATACGCAGTATTTT
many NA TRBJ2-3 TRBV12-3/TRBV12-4 CASSWGRLGLTDTQYF TGTGCCAGCAGTTGGGGACGACTAGGATTAACCGATACGCAGTATTTT